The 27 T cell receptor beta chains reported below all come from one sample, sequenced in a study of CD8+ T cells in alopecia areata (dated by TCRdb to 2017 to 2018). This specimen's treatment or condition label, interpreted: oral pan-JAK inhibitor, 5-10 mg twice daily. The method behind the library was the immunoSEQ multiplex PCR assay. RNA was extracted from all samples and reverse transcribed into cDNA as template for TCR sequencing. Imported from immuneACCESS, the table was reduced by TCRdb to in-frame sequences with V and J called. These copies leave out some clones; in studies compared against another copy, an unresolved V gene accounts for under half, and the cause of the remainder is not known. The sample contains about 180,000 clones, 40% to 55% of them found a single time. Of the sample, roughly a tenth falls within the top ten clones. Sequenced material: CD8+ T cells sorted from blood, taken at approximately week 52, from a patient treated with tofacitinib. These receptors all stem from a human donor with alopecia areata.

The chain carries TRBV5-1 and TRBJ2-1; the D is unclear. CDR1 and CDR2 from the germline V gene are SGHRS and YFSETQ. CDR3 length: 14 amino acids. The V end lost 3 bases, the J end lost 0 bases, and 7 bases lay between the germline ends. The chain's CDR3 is CASSSESSYNEQFF. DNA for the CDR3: TGCGCCAGCAGCTCGGAGAGCTCCTACAATGAGCAGTTCTTC.

The CDR3 is CASSLDLGAEEQYF. CDR3 nucleotide sequence: TGTGCCAGCAGCTTAGATCTGGGGGCGGAAGAGCAGTACTTC. The chain joins TRBV7-8 to TRBJ2-7, with a possible D match to TRBD1 (6 bases). Germline V gene lookup returns CDR1 SGHVS and CDR2 FQNEAQ. The CDR3 has 14 residues. V dropped 1 base and J dropped 7 bases, with 14 bases sitting between them.

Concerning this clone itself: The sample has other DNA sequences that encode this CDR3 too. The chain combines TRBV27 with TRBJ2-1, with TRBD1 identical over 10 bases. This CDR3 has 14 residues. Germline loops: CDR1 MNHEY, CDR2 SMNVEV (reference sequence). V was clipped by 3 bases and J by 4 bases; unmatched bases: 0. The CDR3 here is CASSLGQGYNEQFF. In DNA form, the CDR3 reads TGTGCCAGCAGTTTGGGACAGGGGTACAATGAGCAGTTCTTC.

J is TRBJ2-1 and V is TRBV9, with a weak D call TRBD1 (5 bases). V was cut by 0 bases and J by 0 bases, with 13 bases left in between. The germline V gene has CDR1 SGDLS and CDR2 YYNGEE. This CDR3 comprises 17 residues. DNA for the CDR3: TGTGCCAGCAGCGTAGAGGGGTGGGAATACTCCTACAATGAGCAGTTCTTC. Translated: CASSVEGWEYSYNEQFF.

The CDR3 is CSVDPGPEETQYF. The CDR3 bases are TGCAGCGTTGATCCAGGGCCTGAAGAGACCCAGTACTTC. V and J are TRBV29-1 and TRBJ2-5; D is perhaps TRBD1 (5 bases). CDR1 is SQVTM, CDR2 ANQGSEA, per germline. Trimming shortened V by 3 bases and J by 3 bases, and 11 bases separated the two germline ends. The CDR3 loop spans 13 amino acids.

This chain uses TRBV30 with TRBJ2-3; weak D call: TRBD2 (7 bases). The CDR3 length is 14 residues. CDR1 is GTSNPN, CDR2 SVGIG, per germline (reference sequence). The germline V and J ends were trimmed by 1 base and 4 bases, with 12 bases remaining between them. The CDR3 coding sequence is TGTGCCTGGAGTGGGAGGGGGGGCTCAGATACGCAGTATTTT. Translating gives CAWSGRGGSDTQYF.

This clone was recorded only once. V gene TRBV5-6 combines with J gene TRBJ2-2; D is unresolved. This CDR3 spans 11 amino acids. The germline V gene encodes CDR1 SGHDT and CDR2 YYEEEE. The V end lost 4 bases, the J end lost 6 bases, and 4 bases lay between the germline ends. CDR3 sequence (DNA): TGTGCCAGCAGCCACCCCGGGGAGCTGTTTTTT. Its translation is CASSHPGELFF.

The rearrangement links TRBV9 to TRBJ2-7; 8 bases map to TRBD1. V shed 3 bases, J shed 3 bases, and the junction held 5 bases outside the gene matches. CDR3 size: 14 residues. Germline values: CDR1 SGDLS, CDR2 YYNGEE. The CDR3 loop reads CASSEGQGGYEQYF. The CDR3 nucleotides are TGTGCCAGCAGCGAAGGACAGGGAGGCTACGAGCAGTACTTC. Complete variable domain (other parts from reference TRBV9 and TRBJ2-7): DSGVTQTPKHLITATGQRVTLRCSPRSGDLSVYWYQQSLDQGLQFLIQYYNGEERAKGNILERFSAQQFPDLHSELNLSSLELGDSALYFCASSEGQGGYEQYFGPGTRLTVT.

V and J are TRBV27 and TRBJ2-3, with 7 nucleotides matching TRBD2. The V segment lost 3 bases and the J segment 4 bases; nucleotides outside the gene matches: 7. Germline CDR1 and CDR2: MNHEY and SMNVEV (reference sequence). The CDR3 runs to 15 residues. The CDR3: CASSLGGGNPDTQYF. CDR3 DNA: TGTGCCAGCAGTTTGGGGGGAGGGAATCCAGATACGCAGTATTTT.

The CDR3 loop is CAWSPRVGRGANNEQFF. The CDR3 DNA reads TGTGCCTGGAGCCCCCGAGTAGGGCGGGGGGCTAACAATGAGCAGTTCTTC. This chain connects TRBV30 to TRBJ2-1; 8 nucleotides agree with TRBD2. V lost 3 bases to trimming and J lost 5 bases; unmatched junction nucleotides: 15. Germline V gene lookup returns CDR1 GTSNPN and CDR2 SVGIG (reference sequence). The CDR3 has 17 amino acids.

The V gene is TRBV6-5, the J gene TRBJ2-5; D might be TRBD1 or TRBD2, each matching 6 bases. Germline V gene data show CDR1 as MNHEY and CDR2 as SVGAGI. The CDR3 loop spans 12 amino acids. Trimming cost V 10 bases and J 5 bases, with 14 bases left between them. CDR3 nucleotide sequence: TGTGCCACCTCGGGGGCCGGGGAGACCCAGTACTTC. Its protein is CATSGAGETQYF.

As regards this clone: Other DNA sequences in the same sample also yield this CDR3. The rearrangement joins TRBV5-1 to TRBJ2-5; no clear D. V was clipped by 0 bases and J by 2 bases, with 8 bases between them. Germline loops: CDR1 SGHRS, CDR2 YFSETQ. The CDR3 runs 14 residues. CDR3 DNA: TGCGCCAGCAGCTTGGAGGGCGGTCAAGAGACCCAGTACTTC. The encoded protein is CASSLEGGQETQYF.

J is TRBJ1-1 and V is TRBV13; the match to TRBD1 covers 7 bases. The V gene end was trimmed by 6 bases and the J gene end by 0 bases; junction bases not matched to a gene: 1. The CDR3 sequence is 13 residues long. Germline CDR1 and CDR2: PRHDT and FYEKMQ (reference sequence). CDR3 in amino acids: CASRGQMNTEAFF. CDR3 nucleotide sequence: TGTGCCAGCAGGGGACAGATGAACACTGAAGCTTTCTTT.

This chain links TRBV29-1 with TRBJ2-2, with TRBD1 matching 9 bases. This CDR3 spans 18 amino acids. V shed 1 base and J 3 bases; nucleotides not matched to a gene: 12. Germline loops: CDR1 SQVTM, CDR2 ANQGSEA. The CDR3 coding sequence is TGCAGCGTTGAAGGGGGACAGGGTTTAGGTTTGGACACCGGGGAGCTGTTTTTT. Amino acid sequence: CSVEGGQGLGLDTGELFF.

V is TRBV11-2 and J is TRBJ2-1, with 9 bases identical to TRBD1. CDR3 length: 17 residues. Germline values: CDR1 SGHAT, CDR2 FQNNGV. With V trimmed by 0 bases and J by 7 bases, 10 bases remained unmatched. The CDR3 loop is CASSLDFGRQGVNEQFF. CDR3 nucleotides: TGTGCCAGCAGCTTAGATTTCGGGAGACAGGGGGTGAATGAGCAGTTCTTC.

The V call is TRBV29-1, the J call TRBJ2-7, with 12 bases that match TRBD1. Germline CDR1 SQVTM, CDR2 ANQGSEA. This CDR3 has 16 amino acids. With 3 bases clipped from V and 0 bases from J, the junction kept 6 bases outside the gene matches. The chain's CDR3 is CSVEGQGALSSYEQYF. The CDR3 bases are TGCAGCGTTGAGGGACAGGGGGCATTAAGCTCCTACGAGCAGTACTTC.

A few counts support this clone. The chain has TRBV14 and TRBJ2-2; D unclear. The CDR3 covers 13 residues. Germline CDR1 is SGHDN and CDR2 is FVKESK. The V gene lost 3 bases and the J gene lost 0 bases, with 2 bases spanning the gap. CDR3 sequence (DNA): TGTGCCAGCAGCCACCCGAACACCGGGGAGCTGTTTTTT. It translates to CASSHPNTGELFF.

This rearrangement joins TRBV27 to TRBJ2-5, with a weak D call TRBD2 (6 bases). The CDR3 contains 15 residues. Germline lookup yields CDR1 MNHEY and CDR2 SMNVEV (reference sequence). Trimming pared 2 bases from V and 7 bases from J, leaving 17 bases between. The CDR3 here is CASSLELAPWGTQYF. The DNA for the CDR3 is TGTGCCAGCAGTTTAGAGCTAGCGCCTTGGGGGACCCAGTACTTC.

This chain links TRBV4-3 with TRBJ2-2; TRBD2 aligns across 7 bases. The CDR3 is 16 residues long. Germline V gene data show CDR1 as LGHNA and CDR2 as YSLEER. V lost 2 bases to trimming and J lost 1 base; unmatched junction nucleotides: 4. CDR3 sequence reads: CASSQILAGNTGELFF. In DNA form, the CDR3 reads TGCGCCAGCAGCCAAATATTAGCGGGGAACACCGGGGAGCTGTTTTTT.

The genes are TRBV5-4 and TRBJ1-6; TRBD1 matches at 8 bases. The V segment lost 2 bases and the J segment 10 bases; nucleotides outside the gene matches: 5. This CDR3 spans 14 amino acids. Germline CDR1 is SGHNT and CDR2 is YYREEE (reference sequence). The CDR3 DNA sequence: TGTGCCAGCAGCTTAGACAGGGGAAGGTCACCCCTCCACTTT. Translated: CASSLDRGRSPLHF.

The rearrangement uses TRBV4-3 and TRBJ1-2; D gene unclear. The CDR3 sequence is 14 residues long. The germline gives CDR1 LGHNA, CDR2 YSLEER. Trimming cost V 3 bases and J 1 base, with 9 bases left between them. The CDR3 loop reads CASSHRELNYGYTF. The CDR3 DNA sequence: TGCGCCAGCAGCCATAGAGAACTTAACTATGGCTACACCTTC.

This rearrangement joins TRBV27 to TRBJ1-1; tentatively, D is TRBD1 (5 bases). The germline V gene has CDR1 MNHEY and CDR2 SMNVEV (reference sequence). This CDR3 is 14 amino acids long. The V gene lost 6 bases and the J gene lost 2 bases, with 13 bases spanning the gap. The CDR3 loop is CASSLAGINTEAFF. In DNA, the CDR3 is TGTGCCAGCAGCTTAGCAGGGATCAACACTGAAGCTTTCTTT.

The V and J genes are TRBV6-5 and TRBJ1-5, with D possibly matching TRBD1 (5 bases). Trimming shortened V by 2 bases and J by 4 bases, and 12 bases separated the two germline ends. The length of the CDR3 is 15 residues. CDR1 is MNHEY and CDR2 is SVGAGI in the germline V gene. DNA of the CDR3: TGTGCCAGCAGTTACGCCGGGGGGGGGAATCAGCCCCAGCATTTT. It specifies CASSYAGGGNQPQHF.

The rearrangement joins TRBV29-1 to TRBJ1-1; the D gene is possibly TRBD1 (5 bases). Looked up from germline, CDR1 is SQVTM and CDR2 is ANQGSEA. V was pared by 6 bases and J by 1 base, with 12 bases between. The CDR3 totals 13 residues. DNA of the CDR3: TGCAGCGTCCCGAGGGGTGGGAACACTGAAGCTTTCTTT. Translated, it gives CSVPRGGNTEAFF.

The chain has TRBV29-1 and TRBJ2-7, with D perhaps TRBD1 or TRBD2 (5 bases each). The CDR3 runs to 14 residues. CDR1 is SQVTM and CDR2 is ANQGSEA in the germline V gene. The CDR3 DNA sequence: TGCAGAGAACCGGGACGCACATTCTCCTACGAGCAGTACTTC. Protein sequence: CREPGRTFSYEQYF.

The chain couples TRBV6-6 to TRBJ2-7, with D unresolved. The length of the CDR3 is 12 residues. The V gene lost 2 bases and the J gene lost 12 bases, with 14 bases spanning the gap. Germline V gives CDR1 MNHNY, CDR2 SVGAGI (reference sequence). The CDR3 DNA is TGTGCCAGCAGTTACAGCCGGTCGAGCTGGTACTTC. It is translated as CASSYSRSSWYF.

CDR3 DNA: TGTGCCAGCAGTGGGGAGATAAGCTATGGCTACACCTTC. It encodes CASSGEISYGYTF. The gene calls are TRBV2 and TRBJ1-2, with no clear D. The length of the CDR3 is 13 residues. Per the germline V gene, CDR1 is SNHLY and CDR2 is FYNNEI. V was clipped by 4 bases and J by 4 bases, with 10 bases between them.